This T cell receptor (beta chain) was sequenced in a study of T cells after yellow fever vaccination. TCRdb independently ran MiXCR on the 5' RACE reads; one entry per CDR3 protein. The sample includes a few hundred thousand distinct CDR3 sequences, 7% to 10% of them seen just once. This clonotype showed up just a few times. Germline V gene sequence: CDR1 SGHTA, CDR2 FQGNSA. V dropped 4 bases and J dropped 7 bases, with 19 bases sitting between them. This CDR3 spans 15 amino acids. The rearrangement uses TRBV7-2 and TRBJ1-2; D unclear. This sequence originates from a man between 18 and 35 years old who received the YFV17D yellow fever vaccine. The material sequenced was PBMCs, taken about 41 days after the first yellow fever vaccination. The chain's CDR3 is CASSSPRARSGGYTF. In nucleotides, the CDR3 is TGTGCCAGCAGCTCGCCCCGGGCCCGCTCAGGTGGCTACACCTTC.